This T cell receptor beta chain was retrieved from a study of blood T cell repertoires in COVID-19. Whole-study context: Nucleic acid was either cDNA or gDNA, and it came from T cells, B-cell-depleted T cells, or PBMCs.

The CDR3 sequence is 21 residues long. The V gene's germline CDR1 is LGHNA and CDR2 YSLEER. The ends were cut back, 0 bases at V and 0 bases at J, with 27 bases in the middle. Produced via immunoSEQ multiplex PCR; TCRdb's table is partial and in-frame only. The sample shows 150,000 to 200,000 clones, around 89% of them seen only once. The sample was peripheral blood. V and J are TRBV4-3 and TRBJ2-7, with a weak D call TRBD2 (5 bases). This TCR came from a human donor in a cohort sampled during active COVID-19. CDR3: CASSQEVNSGSYAQSSYEQYF. CDR3 bases: TGCGCCAGCAGCCAAGAGGTCAACAGCGGATCGTACGCCCAAAGCTCCTACGAGCAGTACTTC.